This is a list of T cell receptor beta chains from one sample in a study of shared T cell receptors in the human thymus. Assay used: immunoSEQ multiplex PCR; TCRdb lists only in-frame clones, some missing. The sample holds over 450,000 clones, around 82% seen once. The same data also contributed to another study, on human thymus T cells.

The specimen was thymocytes. Receptor source: a boy in the first two years of life with a congenital heart defect. CDR3s include the opening cysteine and the closing phenylalanine or tryptophan. A D gene is named only where the DNA matches it firmly. Clone sizes are given selectively: once, few, many, or a class where the clone is expanded.

D: TRBD2
V: TRBV30
size: NA
J: TRBJ2-3
DNA: TGTGCCTGGATGGGAGGGCATCTTTTGGACACAGATACGCAGTATTTT
CDR3: CAWMGGHLLDTDTQYF

D: TRBD2
V: TRBV29-1
size: few
J: TRBJ2-1
DNA: TGCAGCGAGAAGCCCCCGACTAGCGGACGCTACAATGAGCAGTTCTTC
CDR3: CSEKPPTSGRYNEQFF

D: NA
V: TRBV29-1
size: few
J: TRBJ2-7
DNA: TGCAGCGTTGGTAGCGCCTCGGATGAGCAGTACTTC
CDR3: CSVGSASDEQYF

D: NA
V: TRBV18
size: NA
J: TRBJ2-7
DNA: TGTGCCAGCTCACCACCCCGGACATCCAAAAGCTCCTACGAGCAGTACTTC
CDR3: CASSPPRTSKSSYEQYF

D: NA
V: TRBV5-8
size: once
J: TRBJ2-4
DNA: TGTGCCAGCAGCTCAGGGCACGGCAAAAACATTCAGTACTTC
CDR3: CASSSGHGKNIQYF

D: NA
V: TRBV28
size: NA
J: TRBJ1-4
DNA: TGTGCCAGCAGTTGGGGGAGGGGGGATGAAAAACTGTTTTTT
CDR3: CASSWGRGDEKLFF

D: TRBD2
V: TRBV4-3
size: NA
J: TRBJ2-1
DNA: TGCGCCAGCAGCCAACCCCGGACTAGCGGGAGGAAGCACCACAATGAGCAGTTCTTC
CDR3: CASSQPRTSGRKHHNEQFF

D: TRBD1
V: TRBV6-6
size: NA
J: TRBJ2-7
DNA: TGTGCCAGCAGCCCTAGGACAGGGCCCCGGGGAGAGCAGTACTTC
CDR3: CASSPRTGPRGEQYF

D: NA
V: TRBV10-3
size: NA
J: TRBJ2-7
DNA: TGTGCCATCAGTGAGTCGAAACGGGAGCAGTACTTC
CDR3: CAISESKREQYF

D: NA
V: TRBV5-1
size: few
J: TRBJ2-2
DNA: TGCGCCAGCAGCGGGGGGTTAGCAGAGAACACCGGGGAGCTGTTTTTT
CDR3: CASSGGLAENTGELFF

D: TRBD2
V: TRBV4-3
size: NA
J: TRBJ2-1
DNA: TGCGCCAGCAGCCAAGATAAGACTAGCGGGAGTGGGGGGTCCTACAATGAGCAGTTCTTC
CDR3: CASSQDKTSGSGGSYNEQFF

D: NA
V: TRBV4-3
size: NA
J: TRBJ2-1
DNA: TGCGCCAGCAGCCAAGACCGGGACTCCACCTACAATGAGCAGTTCTTC
CDR3: CASSQDRDSTYNEQFF

D: NA
V: TRBV29-1
size: NA
J: TRBJ1-1
DNA: TGCAGCCCGGAGAGGGTGAGCACTGAAGCTTTCTTT
CDR3: CSPERVSTEAFF

D: TRBD2
V: TRBV7-2
size: NA
J: TRBJ2-7
DNA: TGTGCCAGCAGCACGGGACTAGCGGCCACCTACGAGCAGTACTTC
CDR3: CASSTGLAATYEQYF

D: NA
V: TRBV5-1
size: NA
J: TRBJ2-1
DNA: TGCGCCAGCAGTATTAGTAGCGGAGCTTACAATGAGCAGTTCTTC
CDR3: CASSISSGAYNEQFF

D: NA
V: TRBV28
size: once
J: TRBJ2-5
DNA: TGTGCCAGCAGTGCTAGCGCCCCCCGGGAGACCCAGTACTTC
CDR3: CASSASAPRETQYF

D: TRBD1
V: TRBV18
size: NA
J: TRBJ1-4
DNA: TGTGCCAGCTCACCCACTGATGACAGGGCAGCAACTAATGAAAAACTGTTTTTT
CDR3: CASSPTDDRAATNEKLFF

D: NA
V: TRBV2
size: NA
J: TRBJ2-1
DNA: TGTGCCAGCATGGGCCCCCGGTACAATGAGCAGTTCTTC
CDR3: CASMGPRYNEQFF

D: NA
V: TRBV14
size: once
J: TRBJ2-3
DNA: TGTGCCAGCAGCCCCGGCGGGAACACAGATACGCAGTATTTT
CDR3: CASSPGGNTDTQYF

D: TRBD2
V: TRBV19
size: NA
J: TRBJ2-5
DNA: TGTGCCAGTAGTATAGAGTGGGAGCGGGAGGGCCAAGAGACCCAGTACTTC
CDR3: CASSIEWEREGQETQYF

D: TRBD1
V: TRBV19
size: NA
J: TRBJ2-6
DNA: TGTGCCAGTAGTGTTCAAGGAAGAGGGATGACAGGGCCCAACTCTGGGGCCAACGTCCTGACTTTC
CDR3: CASSVQGRGMTGPNSGANVLTF

D: NA
V: TRBV4-2
size: NA
J: TRBJ2-3
DNA: TGTGCCAGCAGCCAAGCACTCGAGGGGGAATGGGGAGATACGCAGTATTTT
CDR3: CASSQALEGEWGDTQYF

D: TRBD2
V: TRBV5-1
size: NA
J: TRBJ2-7
DNA: TGCGCCAGCAGCTCGGGACTAGCCCGCTCCTACGAGCAGTACTTC
CDR3: CASSSGLARSYEQYF

D: NA
V: TRBV28
size: NA
J: TRBJ2-3
DNA: TGTGCCAGCAGTCGACCACTAGAAGATAGCACAGATACGCAGTATTTT
CDR3: CASSRPLEDSTDTQYF

D: NA
V: TRBV4-1
size: NA
J: TRBJ2-4
DNA: TGCGCCAGCAGCCAAGGTTTCTACTTCAAAAACATTCAGTACTTC
CDR3: CASSQGFYFKNIQYF

D: NA
V: TRBV27
size: NA
J: TRBJ2-7
DNA: TGTGCCAGCAGTTTTAACAGGTCCCAGGGCTACGAGCAGTACTTC
CDR3: CASSFNRSQGYEQYF

D: TRBD2
V: TRBV30
size: NA
J: TRBJ2-3
DNA: TGTGCCTGGAGGCGCCCCGGGACTAGCGGGAGAAGGGCCTCGGGGGATACGCAGTATTTT
CDR3: CAWRRPGTSGRRASGDTQYF

D: TRBD1
V: TRBV4-2
size: NA
J: TRBJ2-1
DNA: TGTGCCAGCAGCCGCGGACAGGGGGGCCCCTACAATGAGCAGTTCTTC
CDR3: CASSRGQGGPYNEQFF

D: TRBD2
V: TRBV9
size: NA
J: TRBJ2-7
DNA: TGTGCCAGCAGCGCCCGAGCGACTAGCGGGACTCCCTACGAGCAGTACTTC
CDR3: CASSARATSGTPYEQYF